This entry is about one TCR beta chain. This sample stems from a study of cytomegalovirus exposure and HLA in healthy donors. Sequencing used immunoSEQ multiplex PCR; TCRdb keeps in-frame clones, though not all of them. Of 150,000 to 200,000 clones in the sample, about 90% were seen once. V lost 4 bases to trimming and J lost 7 bases; unmatched junction nucleotides: 9. In germline, CDR1 is MNHNS, CDR2 SASEGT. CDR3 length equals 15 residues. The TCR originated in a woman aged 18-29 years in good health and CMV-seropositive. The chain carries TRBV6-1 and TRBJ2-1; 8 bases match TRBD2. The sequenced material came from PBMCs. The CDR3 here is CASSGSSGSPNEQFF. CDR3 coding DNA: TGTGCCAGCAGTGGATCTAGCGGGTCCCCGAATGAGCAGTTCTTC.